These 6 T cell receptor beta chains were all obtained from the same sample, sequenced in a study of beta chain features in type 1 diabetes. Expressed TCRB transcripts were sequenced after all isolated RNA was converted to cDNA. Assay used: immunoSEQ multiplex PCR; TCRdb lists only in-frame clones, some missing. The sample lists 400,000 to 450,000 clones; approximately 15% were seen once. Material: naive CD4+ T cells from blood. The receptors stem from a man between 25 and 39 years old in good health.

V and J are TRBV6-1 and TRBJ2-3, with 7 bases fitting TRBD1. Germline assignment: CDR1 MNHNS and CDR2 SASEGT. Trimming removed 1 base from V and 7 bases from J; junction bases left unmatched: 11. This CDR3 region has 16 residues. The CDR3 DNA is TGTGCCAGCAGTGAAGATAACAACAGGGGATTTAATACGCAGTATTTT. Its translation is CASSEDNNRGFNTQYF.

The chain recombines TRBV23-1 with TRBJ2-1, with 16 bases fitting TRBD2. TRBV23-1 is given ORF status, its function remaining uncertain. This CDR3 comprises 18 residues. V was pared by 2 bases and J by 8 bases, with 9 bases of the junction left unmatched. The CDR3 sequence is CASSQGTSGGATSHEQFF. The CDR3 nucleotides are TGCGCCAGCAGTCAAGGGACTAGCGGGGGGGCGACGTCCCATGAGCAGTTCTTC.

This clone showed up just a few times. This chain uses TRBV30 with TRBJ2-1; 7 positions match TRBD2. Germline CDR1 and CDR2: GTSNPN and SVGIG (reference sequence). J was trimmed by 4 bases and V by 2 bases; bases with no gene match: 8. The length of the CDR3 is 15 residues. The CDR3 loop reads CAWSPGGSGYNEQFF. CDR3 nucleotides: TGTGCCTGGAGTCCTGGCGGGAGTGGGTACAATGAGCAGTTCTTC. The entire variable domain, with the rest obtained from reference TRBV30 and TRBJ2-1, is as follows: SQTIHQWPATLVQPVGSPLSLECTVEGTSNPNLYWYRQAAGRGLQLLFYSVGIGQISSEVPQNLSASRPQDRQFILSSKKLLLSDSGFYLCAWSPGGSGYNEQFFGPGTRLTVL.

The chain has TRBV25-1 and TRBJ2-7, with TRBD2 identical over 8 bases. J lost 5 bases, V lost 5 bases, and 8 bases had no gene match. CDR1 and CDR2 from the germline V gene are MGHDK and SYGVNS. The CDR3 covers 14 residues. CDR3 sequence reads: CASSHGGARHEQYF. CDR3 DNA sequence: TGTGCCAGCAGTCACGGGGGGGCCCGGCACGAGCAGTACTTC.

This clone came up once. The CDR3: CAISDSGVAEQFF. CDR3 DNA sequence: TGTGCCATCAGTGATTCTGGGGTAGCTGAGCAGTTCTTC. This chain joins TRBV10-3 and TRBJ2-1; D gene ambiguous. This CDR3 comprises 13 residues. Germline V lookup: CDR1 ENHRY, CDR2 SYGVKD. V lost 3 bases and J lost 9, with 12 bases in between.

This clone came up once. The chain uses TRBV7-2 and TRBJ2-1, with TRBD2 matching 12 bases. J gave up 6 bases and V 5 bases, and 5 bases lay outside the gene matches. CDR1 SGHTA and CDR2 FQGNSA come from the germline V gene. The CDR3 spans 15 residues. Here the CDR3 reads CASSRTSGRSNEQFF. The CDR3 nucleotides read TGTGCCAGCAGCCGAACTAGCGGGAGGTCCAATGAGCAGTTCTTC.